The source of this T cell receptor (beta chain) is a study of Ad26.COV2.S vaccination and SARS-CoV-2 variants. Data came from immunoSEQ multiplex PCR; TCRdb stores just in-frame clones and leaves some out. The table has about 420,000 clones, around 89% seen once; the top ten hold 3.6%. Treatment meaning: around 19 received Ad26.COV2.S at low or high dose, single or two shots; about 5 received placebo; per-sample allocation not given. The investigators took samples on day 63 after the first vaccine or placebo injection. This clone is a singleton in its sample. The CDR3 totals 15 residues. V was pared by 4 bases and J by 3 bases, with 15 bases between. Germline CDR1 is WNHNN and CDR2 is SYGVQD (reference sequence).

The sequence was collected from a person between 18 and 60 years old who received the Ad26.COV2.S COVID-19 vaccine or a placebo. The specimen was peripheral blood, collected in a trial of Ad26.COV2.S vaccine versus placebo. The chain uses TRBV10-1 and TRBJ2-5; possible D gene TRBD1, 6 bases. CDR3 coding DNA: TGCGCCAGCAGTGGCCCCCCGGCAGGGGAAGAGACCCAGTACTTC. Protein product: CASSGPPAGEETQYF.